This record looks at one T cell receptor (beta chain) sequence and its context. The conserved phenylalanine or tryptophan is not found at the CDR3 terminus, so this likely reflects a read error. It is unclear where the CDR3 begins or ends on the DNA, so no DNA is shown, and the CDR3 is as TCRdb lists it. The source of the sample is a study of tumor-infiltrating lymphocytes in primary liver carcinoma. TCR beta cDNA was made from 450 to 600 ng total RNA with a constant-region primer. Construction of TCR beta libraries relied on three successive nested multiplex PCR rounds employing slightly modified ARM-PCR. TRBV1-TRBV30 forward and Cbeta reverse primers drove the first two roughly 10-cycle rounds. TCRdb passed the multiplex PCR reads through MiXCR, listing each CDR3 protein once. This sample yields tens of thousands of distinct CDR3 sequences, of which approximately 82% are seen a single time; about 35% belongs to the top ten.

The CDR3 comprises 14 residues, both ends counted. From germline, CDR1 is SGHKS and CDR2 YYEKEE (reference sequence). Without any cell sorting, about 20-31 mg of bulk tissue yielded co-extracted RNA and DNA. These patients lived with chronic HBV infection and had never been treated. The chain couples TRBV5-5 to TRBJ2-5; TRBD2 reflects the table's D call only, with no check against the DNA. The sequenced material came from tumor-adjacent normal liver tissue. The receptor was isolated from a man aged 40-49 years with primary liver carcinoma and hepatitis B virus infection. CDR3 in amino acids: CTSSSKTRGETHYS.